This T cell receptor beta chain was identified in a study of blood T cell repertoires in COVID-19. The CDR3 sequence is 16 residues long. V lost 0 bases and J lost 10, with 16 bases in between. The germline gives CDR1 MGHRA, CDR2 YSYEKL. Authors' methods: Scientists estimated how many nucleated cells there were by amplifying reference gene primers. Clones were read by immunoSEQ multiplex PCR, and TCRdb kept only the in-frame ones, dropping some. V and J calls and clone size are those listed in that table; D and trimming were worked out from the DNA. In the table there are about 160,000 clones, about 88% of which are singletons.

The sequencing sample was made of peripheral blood. The TCR was taken from a man between 60 and 75 years old with active or convalescent COVID-19. The chain links TRBV4-1 to TRBJ1-6, with D unclear. CDR3 DNA: TGCGCCAGCAGCCAAGAGGCCAGGCCGGTAATATCACCCCTCCACTTT. The encoded protein is CASSQEARPVISPLHF.